A selection of T cell receptor beta chains follows, all from one sample in a study of T cell responses to AZD1222 COVID-19 vaccine. Sequenced by immunoSEQ multiplex PCR; TCRdb stores in-frame clones only, minus some. The table has approximately 90,000 clones, around nine tenths seen once. Sequencing was performed on peripheral blood, taken 28 days after the second AZD1222 dose. These receptors were collected from an adult who received the AZD1222 COVID-19 vaccine. CDR3s include the opening cysteine and the closing phenylalanine or tryptophan. The size entry is marked missing in some rows and otherwise reads once, few, many or a size class.

size	V	CDR3
.	TRBV19	CASRGFQGLYGYTF
.	TRBV28	CASSLYTRGGNTIYF
.	TRBV2	CASSDIDRSTTEAFF
.	TRBV3-1/TRBV3-2	CASSQGSGQPQHF
.	TRBV4-3	CASSQDPVEGRELFF
.	TRBV10-1	CASSESRDRYTYEQYF
.	TRBV6-5	CASNTGPYNSPLHF
.	TRBV20-1	CSASLRLGQNPEAFF
.	TRBV5-1	CASSLGGYKNTEAFF
.	TRBV7-2	CASSLARPGTDTQYF
.	TRBV6-5	CASRYRANENSPLHF
.	TRBV11-3	CASSLGRVVGEQYF
.	TRBV11-3	CASSLKVLAGGLSSGYEQYF
once	TRBV5-1	CASSPPGQGDYGYTF
.	TRBV27	CASSLSPGGPEQFF
.	TRBV7-9	CASSFAGQAYGYTF
.	TRBV29-1	CSVVKGLNTEAFF
once	TRBV28	CASSPQLSFYSNQPQHF
.	TRBV6-5	CASNTGTGGTDTQYF
.	TRBV14	CASSQRGRNTEAFF
once	TRBV18	CASSITTGGVRNIQYF
.	TRBV4-3	CASSLLLQGSSYEQYF
.	TRBV5-1	CASSLGSRPEAFF
once	TRBV7-6	CASSLGGSGGPTTNTGELFF
once	TRBV28	CASSFPPGTDYYGYTF
.	TRBV18	CASSPLGGTYEQYF
.	TRBV13	CASSLQLYGYTF
.	TRBV13	CASSPRWGYTF
.	TRBV27	CASSLSPRGGGEKLFF
once	TRBV5-1	CASSPGTDFNYGYTF
once	TRBV18	CASSQGTQETQYF
.	TRBV4-1	CASSLGDTLNSPLHF
.	TRBV12-5	CASGLTGAYNEQFF
.	TRBV28	CASSVRNRGGYTF
.	TRBV13	CASSPPGAYEQYF
.	TRBV19	CASSYHVGYTF
.	TRBV7-2	CASSLSLVGGEQFF
.	TRBV10-2	CASSDKGGSYNEQFF
.	TRBV19	CASKKRDDNSPLHF